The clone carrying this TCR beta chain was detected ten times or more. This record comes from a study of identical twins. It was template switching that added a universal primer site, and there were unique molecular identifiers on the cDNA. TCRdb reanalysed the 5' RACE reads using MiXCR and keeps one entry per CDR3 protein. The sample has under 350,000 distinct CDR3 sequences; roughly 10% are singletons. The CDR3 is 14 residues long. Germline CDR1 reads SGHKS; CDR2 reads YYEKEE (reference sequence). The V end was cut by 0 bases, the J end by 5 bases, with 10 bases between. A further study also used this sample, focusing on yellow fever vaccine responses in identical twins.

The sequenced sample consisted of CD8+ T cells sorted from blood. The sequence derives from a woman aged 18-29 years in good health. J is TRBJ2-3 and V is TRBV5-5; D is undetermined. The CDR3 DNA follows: TGTGCCAGCAGCTTGGTAGGGATTCAAGATACGCAGTATTTT. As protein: CASSLVGIQDTQYF.